The 7 T cell receptor beta chains presented below share a single source sample, sequenced in a study of sequential checkpoint blockade in melanoma. The assay was immunoSEQ multiplex PCR, and TCRdb's table has in-frame clones only and misses some. The data hold over 10,000 clones, with roughly two thirds observed a single time. Treatment here: randomized to nivolumab then ipilimumab (arm A) or the reverse (arm B). This specimen was CD8+ T cells sorted from blood (inferred from file names), taken from a patient given nivolumab and ipilimumab in sequence. The receptors originated from a human donor with melanoma.

Comment on this clone: The junction and the germline gene differ at one end; a read error may be behind it. The rearrangement links TRBV5-3 to TRBJ1-4, with 11 bases matching TRBD1. TRBV5-3 is designated an ORF whose function remains uncertain. The CDR3 totals 12 residues. CDR3 DNA sequence: TGTGCCAGAAGCCCAACCCCGGGACAGGGGGTTTTT. Translated, it gives CARSPTPGQGVF.

This clone was seen only a few times. V usage is TRBV7-9 and J usage is TRBJ1-1, with a weak D call TRBD1 (6 bases). Trimming left V 3 bases short and J 3 bases short, with 14 bases between. The CDR3 spans 15 residues. The germline V gene encodes CDR1 SEHNR and CDR2 FQNEAQ (reference sequence). CDR3 amino acids: CASSFFQGRDTEAFF. Written as DNA, the CDR3 is TGTGCCAGCAGCTTCTTTCAGGGGCGGGACACTGAAGCTTTCTTT.

Relative to its sample, this clone is medium-sized. The genes are TRBV5-6 and TRBJ2-7; no definite D call. The CDR3 runs 17 residues. The germline V and J ends were trimmed by 1 base and 2 bases, with 19 bases remaining between them. Germline V CDR1 and CDR2: SGHDT, YYEEEE. CDR3 in DNA: TGTGCCAGCAGCTTGCTCTTTTCACAGTCCTTAACCTACGAGCAGTACTTC. Translating gives CASSLLFSQSLTYEQYF.

The V call is TRBV7-2, the J call TRBJ2-1; 9 positions agree with TRBD1. Germline trimming cut 5 bases from V and 5 bases from J; bases unmatched to any gene: 13. The CDR3 spans 17 residues. CDR1 is SGHTA and CDR2 is FQGNSA in the germline V gene. Here the CDR3 reads CASSSATGGERHNEQFF. In DNA, the CDR3 is TGTGCCAGCAGCAGTGCAACAGGGGGCGAAAGGCACAATGAGCAGTTCTTC.

This sequence joins TRBV19 and TRBJ2-2; 12 nucleotides line up with TRBD2. The CDR3 spans 17 residues. The V gene's germline CDR1 is LNHDA and CDR2 SQIVND (reference sequence). V was pared by 5 bases and J by 4 bases, with 8 bases of the junction left unmatched. CDR3 DNA: TGTGCCAGTAGTTGGGCTAGCGGGAGGGAGGGCACCGGGGAGCTGTTTTTT. It yields the protein CASSWASGREGTGELFF.

This rearrangement joins TRBV7-2 to TRBJ2-7; TRBD2 aligns across 8 bases. J lost 0 bases, V lost 5 bases, and 6 bases had no gene match. This CDR3 is built from 15 residues. CDR1 and CDR2 from the germline V gene are SGHTA and FQGNSA. CDR3 in DNA: TGTGCCAGCAGCGTCACTAGCGGTAGCTCCTACGAGCAGTACTTC. As protein: CASSVTSGSSYEQYF.

Only a few counts were recorded for this clone. The chain recombines TRBV2 with TRBJ2-1, with D possibly matching TRBD2 (5 bases). Germline V gene sequence: CDR1 SNHLY, CDR2 FYNNEI. The CDR3 extends over 11 amino acids. V shed 6 bases and J shed 9 bases, with 9 bases lying between them. The CDR3 reads CASRDLVEQFF. CDR3 DNA sequence: TGTGCCAGCAGGGACTTGGTTGAGCAGTTCTTC.